What follows describes a single TCR beta chain. J was trimmed by 0 bases and V by 7 bases; bases with no gene match: 3. The CDR3 runs 15 residues. Germline V gene sequence: CDR1 SGHAT, CDR2 FQDESV (reference sequence). This record belongs to a study of blood T cell repertoires in COVID-19. Study overall: Italy, Spain and the United States were the sources of the convalescent and acute COVID-19 samples.

Some clones are missing from TCRdb's copy, which holds only in-frame ones; the method was immunoSEQ multiplex PCR. The sample consists of roughly 250,000 clones, around 88% of them appearing once. Donors were grouped by their self-reported clinical history. The sequenced sample was PBMCs or T cells enriched from blood (not recorded which). The V call is TRBV11-1, the J call TRBJ2-6; 7 bases are shared with TRBD1. The clonotype originates from a woman aged 40 to 50 with acute COVID-19. The CDR3 region has the DNA TGTGCCAGCACCCGGGACAGCTCTGGGGCCAACGTCCTGACTTTC. The encoded protein is CASTRDSSGANVLTF.